This entry concerns a single T cell receptor beta chain. Its antigen is not identified. In the PCR, 60 Vbeta and 13 Jbeta primers were used. Sequencing used immunoSEQ multiplex PCR; TCRdb keeps in-frame clones, though not all of them. This table holds some 45,000 clones, approximately 68% found once. The data stem from a study of cytomegalovirus exposure and HLA in healthy donors. Findings and caveats of the study: It was shown in a later analysis that HLA-associated TCR beta chains were more clonally expanded than other, equally common chains. Per a prior analysis, the majority of TCR beta V segments were productive roughly 90% or roughly 30% of the time. Associated with cytomegalovirus, according to the listing, were 150 to 200 TCR beta chains.

There are 16 residues in the CDR3. CDR1 GTSNPN and CDR2 SVGIG come from the germline V gene (reference sequence). V lost 2 bases and J lost 3, with 19 bases in between. The TCR was taken from a man aged 25 to 40 in good health and CMV-seronegative. The specimen was PBMCs. This chain uses TRBV30 with TRBJ1-1, with D tentatively TRBD1 (6 bases). The CDR3 DNA reads as TGTGCCTGGAGTCCCCTGGGGGCCGGGACGGACACTGAAGCTTTCTTT. Protein sequence: CAWSPLGAGTDTEAFF.